This T cell receptor delta chain was observed in a study of gamma-delta T cells after stem cell transplantation. There are 17 residues in the CDR3. The germline gives CDR1 GEAIGNYY, CDR2 EKD. V was clipped by 3 bases and J by 2 bases; unmatched bases: 10. TCRdb reapplied CATT to the RT-PCR reads. Seen here are under 800 delta-chain clones, approximately 5% observed once, and the top ten hold approximately 75%. What was sequenced was gamma-delta T cells. The J gene is TRDJ1, the V gene TRDV2; TRDD3 aligns across 11 bases. The clonotype originates from a human donor. It is not recorded whose cells these are; they may come from a transplant donor. The CDR3 DNA reads as TGTGCCTGTGACGCCGTACTGGGGGATATTAGGACCGATAAACTCATCTTT. Translated: CACDAVLGDIRTDKLIF.